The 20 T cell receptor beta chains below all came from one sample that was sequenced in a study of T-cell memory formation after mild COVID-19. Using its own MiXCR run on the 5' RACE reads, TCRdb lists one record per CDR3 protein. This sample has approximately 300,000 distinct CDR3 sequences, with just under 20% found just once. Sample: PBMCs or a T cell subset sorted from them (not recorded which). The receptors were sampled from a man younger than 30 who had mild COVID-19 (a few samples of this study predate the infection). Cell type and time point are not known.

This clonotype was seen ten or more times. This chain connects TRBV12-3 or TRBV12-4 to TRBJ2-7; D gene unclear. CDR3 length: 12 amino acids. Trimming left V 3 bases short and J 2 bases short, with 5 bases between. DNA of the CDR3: TGTGCCAGCAGTTTTGGACCCTACGAGCAGTACGTC. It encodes CASSFGPYEQYV.

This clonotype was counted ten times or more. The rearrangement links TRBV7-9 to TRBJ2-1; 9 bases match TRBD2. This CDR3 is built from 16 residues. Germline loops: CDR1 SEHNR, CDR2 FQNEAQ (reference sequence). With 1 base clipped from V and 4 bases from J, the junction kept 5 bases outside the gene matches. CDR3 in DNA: TGTGCCAGCAGCTTAGTAATAGCGGGGGTGTACAATGAGCAGTTCTTC. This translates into CASSLVIAGVYNEQFF.

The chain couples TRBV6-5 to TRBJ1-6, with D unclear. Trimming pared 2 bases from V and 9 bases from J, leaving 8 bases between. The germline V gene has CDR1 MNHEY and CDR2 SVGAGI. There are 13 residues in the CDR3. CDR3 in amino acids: CASSYLRVSPLHF. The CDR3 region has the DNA TGTGCCAGCAGTTACCTTCGGGTTTCACCCCTCCACTTT.

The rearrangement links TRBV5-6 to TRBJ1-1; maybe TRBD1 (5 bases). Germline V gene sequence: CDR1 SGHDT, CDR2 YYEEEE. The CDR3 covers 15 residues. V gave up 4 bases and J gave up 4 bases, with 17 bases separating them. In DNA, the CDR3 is TGTGCCAGCAGCCGTCCTACCGTCGGGGGCACTGAAGCTTTCTTT. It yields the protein CASSRPTVGGTEAFF.

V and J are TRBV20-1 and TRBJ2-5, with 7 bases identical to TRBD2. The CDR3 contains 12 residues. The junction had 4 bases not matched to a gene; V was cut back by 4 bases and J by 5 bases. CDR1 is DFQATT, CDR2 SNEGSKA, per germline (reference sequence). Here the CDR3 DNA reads TGCAGTGCTAAGACTAGCCAGGAGACCCAGTACTTC. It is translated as CSAKTSQETQYF.

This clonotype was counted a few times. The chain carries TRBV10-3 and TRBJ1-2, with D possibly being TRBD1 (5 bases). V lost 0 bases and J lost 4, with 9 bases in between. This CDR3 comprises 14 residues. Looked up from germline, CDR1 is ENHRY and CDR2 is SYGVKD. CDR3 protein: CAISESSGGYGYTF. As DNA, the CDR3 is TGTGCCATCAGTGAGTCGAGCGGGGGCTATGGCTACACCTTC.

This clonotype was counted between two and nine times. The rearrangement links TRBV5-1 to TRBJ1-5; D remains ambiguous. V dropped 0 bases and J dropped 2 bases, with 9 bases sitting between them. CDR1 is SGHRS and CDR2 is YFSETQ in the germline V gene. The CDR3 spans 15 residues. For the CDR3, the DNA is TGCGCCAGCAGCTTGGACACTATGGGCAATCAGCCCCAGCATTTT. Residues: CASSLDTMGNQPQHF.

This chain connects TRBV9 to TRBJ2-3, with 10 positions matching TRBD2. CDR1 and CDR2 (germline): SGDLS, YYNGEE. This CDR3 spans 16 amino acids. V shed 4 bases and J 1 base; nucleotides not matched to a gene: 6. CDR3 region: CASSSPSGGGTDTQYF. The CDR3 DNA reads TGTGCCAGCAGCTCACCTAGCGGGGGAGGCACAGATACGCAGTATTTT.

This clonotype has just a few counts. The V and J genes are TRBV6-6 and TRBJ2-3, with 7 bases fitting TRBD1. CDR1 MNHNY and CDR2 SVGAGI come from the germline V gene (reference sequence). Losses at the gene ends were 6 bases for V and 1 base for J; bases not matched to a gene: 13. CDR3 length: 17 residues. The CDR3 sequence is CASRSQGEFYGTDTQYF. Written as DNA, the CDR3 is TGTGCCAGCAGAAGTCAGGGGGAATTCTACGGCACAGATACGCAGTATTTT.

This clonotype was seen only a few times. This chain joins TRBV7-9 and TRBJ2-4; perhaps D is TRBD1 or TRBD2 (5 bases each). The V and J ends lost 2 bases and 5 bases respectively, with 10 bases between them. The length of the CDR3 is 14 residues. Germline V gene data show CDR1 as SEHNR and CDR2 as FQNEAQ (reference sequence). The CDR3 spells CASSLKQGQNIQYF. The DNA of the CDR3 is TGTGCCAGCAGCTTAAAGCAGGGACAAAACATTCAGTACTTC. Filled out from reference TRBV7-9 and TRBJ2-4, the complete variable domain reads DTGVSQNPRHKITKRGQNVTFRCDPISEHNRLYWYRQTLGQGPEFLTYFQNEAQLEKSRLLSDRFSAERPKGSFSTLEIQRTEQGDSAMYLCASSLKQGQNIQYFGAGTRLSVL.

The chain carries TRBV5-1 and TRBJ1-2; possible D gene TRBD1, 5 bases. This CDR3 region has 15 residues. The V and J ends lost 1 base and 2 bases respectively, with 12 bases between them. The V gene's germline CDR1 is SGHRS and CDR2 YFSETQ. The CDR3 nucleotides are TGCGCCAGCAGCTTGAGGGACGCAGGAAACTATGGCTACACCTTC. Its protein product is CASSLRDAGNYGYTF.

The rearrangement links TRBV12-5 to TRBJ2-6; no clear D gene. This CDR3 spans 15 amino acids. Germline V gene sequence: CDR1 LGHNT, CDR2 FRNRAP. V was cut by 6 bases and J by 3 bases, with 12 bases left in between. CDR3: CASGPPGLGANVLTF. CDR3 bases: TGTGCTAGTGGCCCTCCCGGCCTTGGGGCCAACGTCCTGACTTTC.

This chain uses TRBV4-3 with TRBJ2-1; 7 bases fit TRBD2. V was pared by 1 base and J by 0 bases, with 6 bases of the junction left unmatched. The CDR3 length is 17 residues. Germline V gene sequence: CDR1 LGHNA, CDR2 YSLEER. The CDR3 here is CASSQVLGGISYNEQFF. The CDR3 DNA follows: TGCGCCAGCAGCCAAGTGTTGGGAGGGATCTCCTACAATGAGCAGTTCTTC.

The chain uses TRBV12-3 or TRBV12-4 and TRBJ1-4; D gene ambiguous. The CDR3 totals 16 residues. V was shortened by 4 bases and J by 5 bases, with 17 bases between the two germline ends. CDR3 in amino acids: CASSWGVTAKNEKLFF. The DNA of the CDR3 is TGTGCCAGCAGTTGGGGAGTGACGGCGAAGAATGAAAAACTGTTTTTT.

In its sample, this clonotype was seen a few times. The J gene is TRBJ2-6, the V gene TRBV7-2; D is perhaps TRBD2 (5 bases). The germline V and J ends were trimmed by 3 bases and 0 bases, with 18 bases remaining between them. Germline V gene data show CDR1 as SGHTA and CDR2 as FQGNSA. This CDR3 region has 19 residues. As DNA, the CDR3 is TGTGCCAGCAGCTTCCGTCGCGGAGGATTCCCCTCTGGGGCCAACGTCCTGACTTTC. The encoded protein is CASSFRRGGFPSGANVLTF.

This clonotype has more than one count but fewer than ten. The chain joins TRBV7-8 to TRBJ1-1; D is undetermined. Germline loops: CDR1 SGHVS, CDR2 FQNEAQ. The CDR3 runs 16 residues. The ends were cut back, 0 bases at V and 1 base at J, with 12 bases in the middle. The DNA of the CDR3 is TGTGCCAGCAGCTTAGCCCCGGGAGGAAAGAACACTGAAGCTTTCTTT. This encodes CASSLAPGGKNTEAFF.

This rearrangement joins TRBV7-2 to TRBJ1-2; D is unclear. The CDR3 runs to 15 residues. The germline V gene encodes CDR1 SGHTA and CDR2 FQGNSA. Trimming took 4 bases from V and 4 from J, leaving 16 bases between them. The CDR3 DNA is TGTGCCAGCAGCTCCTACCTACACCGGGGCTATGGCTACACCTTC. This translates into CASSSYLHRGYGYTF.

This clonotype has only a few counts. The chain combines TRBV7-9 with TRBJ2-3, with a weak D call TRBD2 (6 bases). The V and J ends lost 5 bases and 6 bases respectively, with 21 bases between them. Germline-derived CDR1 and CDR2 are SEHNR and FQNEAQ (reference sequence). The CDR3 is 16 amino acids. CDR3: CASSPGLPPPKDTQYF. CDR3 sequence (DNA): TGTGCCAGCAGCCCGGGACTGCCGCCACCTAAGGATACGCAGTATTTT.

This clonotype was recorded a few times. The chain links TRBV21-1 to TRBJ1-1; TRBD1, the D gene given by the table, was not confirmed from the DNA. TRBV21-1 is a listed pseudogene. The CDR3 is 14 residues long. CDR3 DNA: TGTGCCAGCAGGGGGGATAGGGCGGATACTGAAGCTTTCTTT. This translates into CASRGDRADTEAFF.

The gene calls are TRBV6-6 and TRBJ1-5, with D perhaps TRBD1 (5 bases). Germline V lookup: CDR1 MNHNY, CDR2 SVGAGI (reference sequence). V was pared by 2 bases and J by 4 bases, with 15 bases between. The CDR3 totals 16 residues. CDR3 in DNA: TGTGCCAGCAGTTACGGGTTCTCGGAGGGGAATCAGCCCCAGCATTTT. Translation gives CASSYGFSEGNQPQHF.